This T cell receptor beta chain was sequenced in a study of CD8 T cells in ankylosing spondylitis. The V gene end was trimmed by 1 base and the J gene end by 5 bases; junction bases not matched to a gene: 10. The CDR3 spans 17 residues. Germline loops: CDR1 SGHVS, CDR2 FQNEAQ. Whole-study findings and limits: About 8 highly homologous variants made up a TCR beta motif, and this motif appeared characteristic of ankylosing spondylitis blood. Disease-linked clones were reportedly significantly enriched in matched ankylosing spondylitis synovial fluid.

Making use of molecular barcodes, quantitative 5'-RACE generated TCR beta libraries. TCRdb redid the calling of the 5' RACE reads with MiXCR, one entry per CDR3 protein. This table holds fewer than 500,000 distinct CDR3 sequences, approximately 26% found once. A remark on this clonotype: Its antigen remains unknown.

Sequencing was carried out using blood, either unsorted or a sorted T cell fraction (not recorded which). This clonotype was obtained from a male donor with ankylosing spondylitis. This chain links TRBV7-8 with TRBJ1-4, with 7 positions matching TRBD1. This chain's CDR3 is CASSLVGRGQRNEKLFF. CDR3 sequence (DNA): TGTGCCAGCAGCTTAGTTGGTAGGGGACAGCGGAATGAAAAACTGTTTTTT.